One and the same sample provided the 25 T cell receptor beta chains below, sequenced in a study of T cells in Graves' hyperthyroidism and ophthalmopathy. Amplified TCR beta CDR3 regions came from RNA transcripts. Primed by the HTBI set, a first-round RT-PCR was run on the TCR CDR3. TCRdb processed the multiplex PCR reads anew with MiXCR; each CDR3 protein has one entry. Here the sample spans hundreds of thousands of distinct CDR3 sequences, roughly 20% being singletons. The sequenced material came from blood. Receptor source: a man in his thirties or forties with Graves' ophthalmopathy.

This chain links TRBV29-1 with TRBJ2-4, with 10 bases fitting TRBD1. Unmatched junction bases numbered 13, after V lost 1 base and J lost 1 base. The germline V gene has CDR1 SQVTM and CDR2 ANQGSEA. The CDR3 spans 19 residues. The CDR3 region is CSVEARGQGRAVAKNIQYF. As DNA, the CDR3 is TGCAGCGTTGAAGCCCGGGGACAGGGGCGCGCAGTGGCCAAAAACATTCAGTACTTC.

The sample holds one count of this clonotype. Possible read error: a much larger clone is one base away. V and J are TRBV3-1 and TRBJ2-1; no reliable D call. From germline, CDR1 is LGHDT and CDR2 YNNKEL (reference sequence). The CDR3 has 13 amino acids. CDR3 coding DNA: TGTGCCAGCGGCCATAACCTTGACAATGAGCAGTTCTTC. This gives the protein CASGHNLDNEQFF.

The chain employs TRBV27 and TRBJ1-1, with D maybe TRBD1 (5 bases). There are 14 residues in the CDR3. Germline CDR1 MNHEY, CDR2 SMNVEV (reference sequence). Trimming took off 3 bases at V and 8 bases at J, with 16 bases between the two ends. The CDR3 DNA reads TGTGCCAGCAGTTTGACCCCTTCAGGGAGGGAAGCTTTCTTT. This translates into CASSLTPSGREAFF.

This clonotype was seen only a few times. The chain couples TRBV6-2 or TRBV6-3 to TRBJ2-3; tentative D call: TRBD1 (5 bases). The V end was cut by 0 bases, the J end by 3 bases, with 19 bases between. The CDR3 contains 18 residues. From germline, CDR1 is MNHEY and CDR2 SVGEGT. The DNA for the CDR3 is TGTGCCAGCAGTTACTCGATGGTTGGGTACAGGTCTACAGATACGCAGTATTTT. Residues: CASSYSMVGYRSTDTQYF.

This clonotype was recorded many times. The V call is TRBV7-8, the J call TRBJ2-2; D unresolved. The CDR3 is 13 amino acids. Looked up from germline, CDR1 is SGHVS and CDR2 is FQNEAQ. With 1 base removed from V and 3 bases from J, the gap between germline ends came to 3 bases. The CDR3: CASSLVDTGELFF. Here the CDR3 DNA reads TGTGCCAGCAGCTTAGTGGACACCGGGGAGCTGTTTTTT.

This clonotype was seen a handful of times. J is TRBJ2-1 and V is TRBV28, with TRBD1 matching over 7 bases. The trim removed 8 bases at V and 5 bases at J, leaving 12 bases unmatched. Germline V lookup: CDR1 MDHEN, CDR2 SYDVKM. CDR3 size: 15 residues. The chain's CDR3 is CASEENRGWNNEQFF. The CDR3 DNA follows: TGTGCCAGCGAGGAAAACAGGGGATGGAACAATGAGCAGTTCTTC.

This chain connects TRBV20-1 to TRBJ2-5; 10 bases align to TRBD1. The CDR3 has 19 residues. The germline gives CDR1 DFQATT, CDR2 SNEGSKA (reference sequence). V was pared by 6 bases and J by 2 bases, with 21 bases of the junction left unmatched. Written as DNA, the CDR3 is TGCAGTGCGAGAACCGGGACAGGGGTGTGGTCAGGGGTTCAAGAGACCCAGTACTTC. As protein: CSARTGTGVWSGVQETQYF.

The rearrangement joins TRBV20-1 to TRBJ1-6; no clear D. Per the germline V gene, CDR1 is DFQATT and CDR2 is SNEGSKA (reference sequence). The length of the CDR3 is 14 residues. V was cut by 4 bases and J by 4 bases, with 11 bases left in between. The CDR3 DNA reads as TGCAGTGCTACTCCGTACAGTTATAATTCACCCCTCCACTTT. Protein sequence: CSATPYSYNSPLHF.

The chain has TRBV10-1 and TRBJ2-1; 9 nucleotides align to TRBD2. Looked up from germline, CDR1 is WNHNN and CDR2 is SYGVQD (reference sequence). Trimming cost V 5 bases and J 7 bases; bases outside gene matches: 12. The CDR3 spans 16 residues. This CDR3 is CASSTAGGLAINEQFF. The CDR3 DNA sequence: TGCGCCAGCAGTACCGCCGGAGGACTAGCGATTAATGAGCAGTTCTTC.

V usage is TRBV28 and J usage is TRBJ1-6; no clear D gene. V was cut by 3 bases and J by 0 bases, with 6 bases left in between. The CDR3 is 15 residues long. Per germline, CDR1 MDHEN and CDR2 SYDVKM. CDR3 in DNA: TGTGCCAGCAGTTTCACGCGCTCCTATAATTCACCCCTCCACTTT. The encoded protein is CASSFTRSYNSPLHF.

This clonotype appeared a few times. The rearrangement joins TRBV7-3 to TRBJ2-1; TRBD1 might be the D (5 bases). Germline loops: CDR1 SGHTA, CDR2 FQGTGA. The V end was cut by 0 bases, the J end by 8 bases, with 8 bases between. The CDR3 sequence is 13 residues long. This chain's CDR3 is CASSLTARDEQFF. Written as DNA, the CDR3 is TGTGCCAGCAGCTTAACGGCCAGGGATGAGCAGTTCTTC.

This chain uses TRBV20-1 with TRBJ1-4; no clear D gene. Germline CDR1 and CDR2: DFQATT and SNEGSKA (reference sequence). Trimming took 2 bases from V and 3 from J, leaving 4 bases between them. The CDR3 is made up of 12 amino acids. The CDR3 DNA follows: TGCAGTGCTAGAAGGTCTAATGAAAAACTGTTTTTT. Protein sequence: CSARRSNEKLFF.

This clonotype was seen a few times. V and J are TRBV28 and TRBJ2-2; 7 positions agree with TRBD2. The CDR3 covers 17 residues. The germline gives CDR1 MDHEN, CDR2 SYDVKM. Trimming removed 1 base from V and 3 bases from J; junction bases left unmatched: 8. The CDR3 loop reads CASSLSSGTRYTGELFF. CDR3 sequence (DNA): TGTGCCAGCAGTTTATCCAGCGGGACGCGGTACACCGGGGAGCTGTTTTTT.

This clonotype turned up a few times. The J gene is TRBJ1-2, the V gene TRBV28, with a weak D call TRBD1 (5 bases). Between the trimmed V and J ends, which lost 7 bases and 8 bases, there was a span of 17 bases. CDR1 is MDHEN and CDR2 is SYDVKM in the germline V gene. The CDR3 extends over 13 amino acids. As DNA, the CDR3 is TGTGCCAGCACCCTGGCCGGGGCAGGAGGCTACACCTTC. Protein product: CASTLAGAGGYTF.

The V gene is TRBV10-2, the J gene TRBJ2-7; no clear D gene. The germline V gene has CDR1 WSHSY and CDR2 SAAADI. Trimming cost V 2 bases and J 8 bases, with 7 bases left between them. This CDR3 spans 11 amino acids. The CDR3 DNA sequence: TGCGCCAGCAGTGAGCGTGATAAGCAGTACTTC. This encodes CASSERDKQYF.

This clonotype was picked up a small number of times. This chain's CDR3 is CSARVHTIQDWETQYF. Here the CDR3 DNA reads TGCAGTGCTAGAGTCCATACCATACAGGACTGGGAGACCCAGTACTTC. The chain uses TRBV20-1 and TRBJ2-5, with D perhaps TRBD1 or TRBD2 (5 bases each). The CDR3 contains 16 residues. Trimming pared 1 base from V and 5 bases from J, leaving 20 bases between. The V gene's germline CDR1 is DFQATT and CDR2 SNEGSKA (reference sequence).

In its sample, this clonotype was seen many times. The CDR3 loop reads CASSLANLALRAHQETQYF. CDR3 DNA sequence: TGTGCCAGCAGCTTGGCGAACTTAGCCCTTCGGGCCCACCAAGAGACCCAGTACTTC. The V gene is TRBV11-2, the J gene TRBJ2-5; D gene unclear. In germline, CDR1 is SGHAT, CDR2 FQNNGV. CDR3 size: 19 residues. Trimming stripped 3 bases from V and 0 bases from J, with 23 bases between.

The V gene is TRBV5-1, the J gene TRBJ1-1; TRBD1 agrees at 9 bases. The CDR3 has 16 amino acids. With 0 bases clipped from V and 1 base from J, the junction kept 4 bases outside the gene matches. The germline V gene has CDR1 SGHRS and CDR2 YFSETQ. The CDR3 is CASSLAPGQGNTEAFF. In DNA form, the CDR3 reads TGCGCCAGCAGCTTGGCACCGGGACAGGGGAACACTGAAGCTTTCTTT. Full variable domain (remainder filled in from reference TRBV5-1 and TRBJ1-1): KAGVTQTPRYLIKTRGQQVTLSCSPISGHRSVSWYQQTPGQGLQFLFEYFSETQRNKGNFPGRFSGRQFSNSRSEMNVSTLELGDSALYLCASSLAPGQGNTEAFFGQGTRLTVV.

The chain recombines TRBV27 with TRBJ2-3; 9 positions agree with TRBD2. CDR1 MNHEY and CDR2 SMNVEV come from the germline V gene (reference sequence). Unmatched junction bases numbered 5, after V lost 4 bases and J lost 6 bases. The CDR3 consists of 14 residues. CDR3 bases: TGTGCCAGCAGTTCGCCTAGCGGGATTGATACGCAGTATTTT. This translates into CASSSPSGIDTQYF.

A few counts support this clonotype. This chain links TRBV6-1 with TRBJ1-4, with D perhaps matching TRBD1 (6 bases). The CDR3 covers 14 residues. Germline V gene sequence: CDR1 MNHNS, CDR2 SASEGT. Trimming left V 5 bases short and J 6 bases short, with 13 bases between. The CDR3 DNA follows: TGTGCCAGCAGTTTGACAGGAGGTCATGAAAAACTGTTTTTT. It specifies CASSLTGGHEKLFF.

The chain is built from TRBV12-3 or TRBV12-4 and TRBJ2-4, with unresolved D. The CDR3 is 12 amino acids. Trimming removed 4 bases at V and 14 bases at J, with 15 bases between. In nucleotides, the CDR3 is TGTGCCAGCAGTTCTCGACTGGCTATGGAGTACTTC. Amino acids: CASSSRLAMEYF.

The chain uses TRBV27 and TRBJ2-7, with TRBD1 identical over 7 bases. V gave up 2 bases and J gave up 2 bases; unmatched junction bases: 6. CDR1 MNHEY and CDR2 SMNVEV come from the germline V gene (reference sequence). The CDR3 is 15 amino acids. CDR3 sequence reads: CASSLGTALTYEQYF. For the CDR3, the DNA is TGTGCCAGCAGTTTAGGGACAGCCTTGACCTACGAGCAGTACTTC.

This clonotype was seen repeatedly, ten times or more. V usage is TRBV5-1 and J usage is TRBJ2-7, with 7 bases identical to TRBD1. Looked up from germline, CDR1 is SGHRS and CDR2 is YFSETQ. V lost 4 bases and J lost 1; bases outside the gene matches: 8. CDR3 size: 15 residues. Here the CDR3 DNA reads TGCGCCAGCAGCGAGACAGGGAAGTCGTCCTACGAGCAGTACTTC. Encoded protein: CASSETGKSSYEQYF.

This chain joins TRBV4-1 and TRBJ1-5, with no clear D. V lost 0 bases to trimming and J lost 0 bases, with 9 bases between them. The CDR3 length is 16 residues. Germline CDR1 is MGHRA and CDR2 is YSYEKL. Written as DNA, the CDR3 is TGCGCCAGCAGCCAAGAAGCGGGTTTTAGCAATCAGCCCCAGCATTTT. It translates to CASSQEAGFSNQPQHF.

As to this clonotype: A much bigger clone sits one base away, suggesting this may be a read error. The chain combines TRBV3-1 with TRBJ2-5; tentatively, D is TRBD1 (5 bases). This CDR3 has 14 residues. Germline V lookup: CDR1 LGHDT, CDR2 YNNKEL (reference sequence). V shed 0 bases and J shed 11 bases, with 16 bases lying between them. The CDR3 sequence: CASSQELGHSPQYF. The CDR3 DNA reads as TGTGCCAGCAGCCAAGAATTGGGGCACTCCCCTCAGTACTTC.